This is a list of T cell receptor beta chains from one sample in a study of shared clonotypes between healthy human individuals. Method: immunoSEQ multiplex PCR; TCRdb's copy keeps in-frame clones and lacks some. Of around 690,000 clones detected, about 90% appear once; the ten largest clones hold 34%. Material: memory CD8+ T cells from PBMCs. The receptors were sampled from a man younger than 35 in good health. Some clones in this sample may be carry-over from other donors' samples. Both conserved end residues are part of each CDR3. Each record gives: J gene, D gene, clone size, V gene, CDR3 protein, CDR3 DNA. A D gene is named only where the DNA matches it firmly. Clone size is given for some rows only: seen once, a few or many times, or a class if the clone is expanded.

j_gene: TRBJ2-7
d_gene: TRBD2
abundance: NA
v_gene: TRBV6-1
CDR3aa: CASSESSGRTQSFHEQYF
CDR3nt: TGTGCCAGCAGTGAGAGTAGCGGGAGGACCCAGTCTTTCCACGAGCAGTACTTC

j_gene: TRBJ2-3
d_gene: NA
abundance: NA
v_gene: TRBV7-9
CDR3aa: CASSWIRTATDTQYF
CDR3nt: TGTGCCAGCAGCTGGATACGGACCGCCACAGATACGCAGTATTTT

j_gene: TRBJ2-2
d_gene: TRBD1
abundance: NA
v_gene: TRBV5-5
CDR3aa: CASSLWRQGAGELFF
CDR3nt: TGTGCCAGCAGCTTATGGCGACAGGGAGCCGGGGAGCTGTTTTTT

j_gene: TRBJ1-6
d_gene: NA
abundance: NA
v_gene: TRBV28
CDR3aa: CASIWEGSGSPLHF
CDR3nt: TGTGCCAGCATCTGGGAGGGTTCGGGTTCACCCCTCCACTTT

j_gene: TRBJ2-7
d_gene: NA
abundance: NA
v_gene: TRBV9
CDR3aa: CASSVGGISYEQYF
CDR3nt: TGTGCCAGCAGCGTAGGGGGGATCTCCTACGAGCAGTACTTC

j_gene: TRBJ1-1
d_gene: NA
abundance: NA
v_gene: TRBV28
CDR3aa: CASSYALQENTEAFF
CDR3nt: TGTGCCAGCAGTTACGCGTTACAGGAGAACACTGAAGCTTTCTTT

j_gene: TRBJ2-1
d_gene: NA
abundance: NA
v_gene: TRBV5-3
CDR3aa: CARTAGDRPSYNEQFF
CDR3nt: TGTGCCAGAACGGCGGGGGACAGACCCTCCTACAATGAGCAGTTCTTC

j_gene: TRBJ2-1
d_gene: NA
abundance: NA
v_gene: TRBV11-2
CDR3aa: CASSLGGLSSSYNEQFF
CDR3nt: TGTGCCAGCAGCTTAGGGGGACTCTCGAGCTCCTACAATGAGCAGTTCTTC

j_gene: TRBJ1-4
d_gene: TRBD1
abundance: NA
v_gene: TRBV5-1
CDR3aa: CASSPGQGGTNRKLFF
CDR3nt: TGCGCCAGCAGCCCCGGACAGGGAGGGACTAATCGAAAACTGTTTTTT

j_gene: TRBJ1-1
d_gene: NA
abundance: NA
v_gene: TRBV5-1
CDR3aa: CASTSTPGENTEAFF
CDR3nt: TGCGCCAGCACCTCGACCCCGGGCGAGAACACTGAAGCTTTCTTT

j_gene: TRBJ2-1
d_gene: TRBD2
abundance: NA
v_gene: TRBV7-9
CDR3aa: CASSRGLAESNEQFF
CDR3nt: TGTGCCAGCAGCCGGGGACTAGCGGAGAGCAATGAGCAGTTCTTC

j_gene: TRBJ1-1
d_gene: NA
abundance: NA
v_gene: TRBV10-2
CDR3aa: CASSERGATDTEEAFF
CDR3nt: TGCGCCAGCAGTGAACGTGGGGCAACTGACACTGAAGAAGCTTTCTTT

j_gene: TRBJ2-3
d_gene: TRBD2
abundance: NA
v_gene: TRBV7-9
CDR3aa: CASRFTSGPTDTQYF
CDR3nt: TGTGCCAGCAGATTTACTAGCGGACCCACAGATACGCAGTATTTT

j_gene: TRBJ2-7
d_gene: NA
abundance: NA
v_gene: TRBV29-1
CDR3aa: CSVSKGRLPGSYEQYF
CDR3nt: TGCAGCGTTTCAAAAGGCCGGCTCCCTGGCTCCTACGAGCAGTACTTC

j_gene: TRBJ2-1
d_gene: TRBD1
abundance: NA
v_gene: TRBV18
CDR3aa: CASSTPGQGASYNEQFF
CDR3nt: TGTGCCAGCTCAACTCCGGGACAGGGGGCCTCCTACAATGAGCAGTTCTTC

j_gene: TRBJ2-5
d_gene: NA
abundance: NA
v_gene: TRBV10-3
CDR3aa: CAISESGPTPYQETQYF
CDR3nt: TGTGCCATCAGTGAGTCAGGGCCTACCCCGTACCAAGAGACCCAGTACTTC

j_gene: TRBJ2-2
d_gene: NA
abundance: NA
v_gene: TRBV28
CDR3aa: CASSPDRHNTGELFF
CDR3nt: TGTGCCAGCAGTCCGGACCGACATAACACCGGGGAGCTGTTTTTT

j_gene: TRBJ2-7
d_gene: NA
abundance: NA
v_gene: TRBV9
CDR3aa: CASSVSPGLNYEQYF
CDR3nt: TGTGCCAGCAGCGTAAGCCCGGGCCTTAACTACGAGCAGTACTTC

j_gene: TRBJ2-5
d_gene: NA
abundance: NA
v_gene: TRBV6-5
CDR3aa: CASSFGGVSETQYF
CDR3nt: TGTGCCAGCAGTTTCGGGGGCGTTTCGGAGACCCAGTACTTC

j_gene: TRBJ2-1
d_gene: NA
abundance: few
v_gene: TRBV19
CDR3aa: CASSRKGLQQFF
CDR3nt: TGTGCCAGTAGTAGAAAGGGGTTGCAGCAGTTCTTC

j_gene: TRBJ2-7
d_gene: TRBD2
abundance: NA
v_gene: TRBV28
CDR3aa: CASSRTSGGSSYEQYF
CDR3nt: TGTGCCAGCAGTAGGACTAGCGGGGGAAGCTCCTACGAGCAGTACTTC

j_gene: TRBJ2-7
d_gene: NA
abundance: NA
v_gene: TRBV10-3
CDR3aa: CAISDYEGSETYEQYF
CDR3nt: TGTGCCATCAGTGACTACGAAGGAAGCGAAACCTACGAGCAGTACTTC

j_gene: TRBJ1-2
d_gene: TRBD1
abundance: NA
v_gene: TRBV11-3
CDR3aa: CASSFRSDRDRGLRYGYTF
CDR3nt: TGTGCCAGCAGCTTTAGATCCGACCGGGACAGGGGGCTCCGCTATGGCTACACCTTC

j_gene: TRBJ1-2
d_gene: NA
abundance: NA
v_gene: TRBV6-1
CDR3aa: CASSEIGGHGYTF
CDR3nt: TGTGCCAGCAGTGAAATTGGGGGGCATGGCTACACCTTC

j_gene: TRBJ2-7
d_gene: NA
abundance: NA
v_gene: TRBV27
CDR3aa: CASRVWAGAYEQYF
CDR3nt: TGTGCCAGCAGGGTCTGGGCAGGGGCCTACGAGCAGTACTTC

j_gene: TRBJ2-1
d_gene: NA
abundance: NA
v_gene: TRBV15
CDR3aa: CATSKGGAYYNEQFF
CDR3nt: TGTGCCACCAGCAAAGGGGGGGCCTACTACAATGAGCAGTTCTTC

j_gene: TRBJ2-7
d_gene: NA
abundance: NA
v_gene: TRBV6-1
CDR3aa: CATENIGEQYF
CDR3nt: TGTGCCACCGAGAACATTGGCGAGCAGTACTTC

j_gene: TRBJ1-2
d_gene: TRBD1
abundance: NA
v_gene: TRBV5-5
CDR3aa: CASSSNRPGTAYGYTF
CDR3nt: TGTGCCAGCAGCTCAAACCGCCCGGGGACAGCCTATGGCTACACCTTC

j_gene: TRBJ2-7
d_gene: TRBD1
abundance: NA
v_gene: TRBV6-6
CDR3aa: CASSLSRQGPLHEQYF
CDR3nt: TGTGCCAGCAGTCTTTCCCGACAGGGCCCTCTCCACGAGCAGTACTTC

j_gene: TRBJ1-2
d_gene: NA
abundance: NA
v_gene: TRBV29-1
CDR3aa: CSDLTGGSKGYTF
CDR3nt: TGCAGCGACCTCACGGGGGGATCGAAAGGCTACACCTTC

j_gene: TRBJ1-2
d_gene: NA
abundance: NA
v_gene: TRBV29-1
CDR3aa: CSVEVSRYYGYTF
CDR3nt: TGCAGCGTTGAAGTATCCAGATACTATGGCTACACCTTC

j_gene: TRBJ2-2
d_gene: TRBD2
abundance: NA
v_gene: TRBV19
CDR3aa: CASSTRSSGRVGGELFF
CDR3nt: TGTGCCAGTAGTACCCGCTCTAGCGGGAGGGTAGGCGGGGAGCTGTTTTTT

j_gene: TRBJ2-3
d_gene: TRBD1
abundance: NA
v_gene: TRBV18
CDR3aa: CASSLDRGLTDTQYF
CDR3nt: TGTGCCAGCTCCCTGGACAGGGGGCTCACAGATACGCAGTATTTT

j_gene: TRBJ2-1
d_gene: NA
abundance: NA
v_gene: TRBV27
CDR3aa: CASSTQKDGFNEQFF
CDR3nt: TGTGCCAGCAGTACTCAAAAGGACGGTTTCAATGAGCAGTTCTTC

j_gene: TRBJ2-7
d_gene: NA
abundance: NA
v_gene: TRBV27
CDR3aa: CASSPPGAEEQYF
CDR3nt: TGTGCCAGCAGCCCCCCAGGGGCGGAAGAGCAGTACTTC

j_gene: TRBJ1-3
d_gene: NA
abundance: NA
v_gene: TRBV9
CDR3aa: CASGQTHGNTIYF
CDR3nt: TGTGCCAGTGGACAGACCCACGGAAACACCATATATTTT

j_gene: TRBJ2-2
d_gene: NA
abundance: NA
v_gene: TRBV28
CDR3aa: CASRPGGQGELFF
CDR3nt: TGTGCCAGCAGGCCGGGGGGACAAGGGGAGCTGTTTTTT

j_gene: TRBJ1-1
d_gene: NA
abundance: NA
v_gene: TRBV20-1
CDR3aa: CSARPATEAFF
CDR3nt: TGCAGTGCCCGCCCGGCCACTGAAGCTTTCTTT

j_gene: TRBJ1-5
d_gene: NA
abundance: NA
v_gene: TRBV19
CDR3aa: CASSMTPYSNQPQHF
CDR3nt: TGTGCCAGTAGTATGACACCGTATAGCAATCAGCCCCAGCATTTT

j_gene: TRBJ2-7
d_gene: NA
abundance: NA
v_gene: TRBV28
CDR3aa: CASSQTGTLYEQYF
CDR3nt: TGTGCCAGCAGCCAAACCGGGACCCTCTACGAGCAGTACTTC

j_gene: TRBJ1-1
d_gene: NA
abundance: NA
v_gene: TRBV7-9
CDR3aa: CASSPGGGRPFADTEAFF
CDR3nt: TGTGCCAGCAGCCCGGGAGGGGGACGCCCCTTTGCGGACACTGAAGCTTTCTTT

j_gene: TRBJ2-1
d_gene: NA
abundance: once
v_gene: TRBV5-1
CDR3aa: CASSLAYNEQFF
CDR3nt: TGCGCCAGCAGCTTGGCTTACAATGAGCAGTTCTTC

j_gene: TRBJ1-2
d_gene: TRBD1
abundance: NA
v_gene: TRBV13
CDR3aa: CASSLGLDRGQNGYTF
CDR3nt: TGTGCCAGCAGCTTAGGGTTAGACAGGGGGCAGAATGGCTACACCTTC

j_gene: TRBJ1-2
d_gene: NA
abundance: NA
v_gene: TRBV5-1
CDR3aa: CASSLGQGFYGYTF
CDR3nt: TGCGCCAGCAGCTTGGGTCAGGGCTTCTATGGCTACACCTTC

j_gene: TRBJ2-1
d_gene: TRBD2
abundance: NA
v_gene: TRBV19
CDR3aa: CASSASGRNYYNEQFF
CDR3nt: TGTGCCAGTAGTGCTAGCGGGAGGAACTATTACAATGAGCAGTTCTTC

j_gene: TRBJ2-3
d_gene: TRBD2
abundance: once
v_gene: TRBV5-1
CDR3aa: CASSLVGTSGTSTDTQYF
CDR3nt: TGCGCCAGCAGCCTGGTGGGGACTAGCGGAACTAGCACAGATACGCAGTATTTT

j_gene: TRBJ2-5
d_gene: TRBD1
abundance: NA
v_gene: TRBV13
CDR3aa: CASSLQGAGETQYF
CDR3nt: TGTGCCAGCAGCCTACAGGGGGCAGGGGAGACCCAGTACTTC

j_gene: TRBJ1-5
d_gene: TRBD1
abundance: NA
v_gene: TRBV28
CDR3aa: CASTPTGRGLDQPQHF
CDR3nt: TGTGCCAGCACCCCTACGGGCAGGGGGCTGGATCAGCCCCAGCATTTT

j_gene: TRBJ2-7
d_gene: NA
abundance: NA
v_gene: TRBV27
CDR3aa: CASSFRDAAYEQYF
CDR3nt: TGTGCCAGCAGTTTCCGGGACGCTGCCTACGAGCAGTACTTC

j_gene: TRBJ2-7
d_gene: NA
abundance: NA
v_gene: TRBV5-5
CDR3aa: CASSFLRYEQYF
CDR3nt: TGTGCCAGCAGCTTTCTTCGCTACGAGCAGTACTTC

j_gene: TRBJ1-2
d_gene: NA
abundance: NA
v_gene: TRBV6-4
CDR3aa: CASMTPGTNYGYTF
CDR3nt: TGTGCCAGCATGACGCCAGGCACTAACTATGGCTACACCTTC

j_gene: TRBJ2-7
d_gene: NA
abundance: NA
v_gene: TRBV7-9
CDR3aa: CASSSRSAADEQYF
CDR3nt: TGTGCCAGCAGCTCGAGATCGGCAGCAGACGAGCAGTACTTC

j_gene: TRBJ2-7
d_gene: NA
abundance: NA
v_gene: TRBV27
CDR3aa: CASSFGQTYEQYF
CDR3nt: TGTGCCAGCAGTTTTGGACAGACCTACGAGCAGTACTTC

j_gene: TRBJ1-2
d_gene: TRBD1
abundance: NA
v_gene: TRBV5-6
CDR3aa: CASSVQGDYGYTF
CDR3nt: TGTGCCAGCAGCGTTCAGGGGGACTATGGCTACACCTTC

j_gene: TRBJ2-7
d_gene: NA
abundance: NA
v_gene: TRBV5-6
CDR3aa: CASSGESYEQYF
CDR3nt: TGTGCCAGCAGCGGAGAGTCCTACGAGCAGTACTTC

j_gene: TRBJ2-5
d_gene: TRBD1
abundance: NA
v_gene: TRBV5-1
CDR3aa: CASSFIPDRGPQETQYF
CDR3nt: TGCGCCAGCAGCTTTATACCGGACAGGGGGCCCCAAGAGACCCAGTACTTC

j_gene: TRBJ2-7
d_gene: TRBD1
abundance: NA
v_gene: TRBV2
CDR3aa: CASSVFPSSEGAQKEQYF
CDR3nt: TGTGCCAGCAGTGTGTTCCCGTCGTCAGAGGGGGCTCAGAAGGAGCAGTACTTC

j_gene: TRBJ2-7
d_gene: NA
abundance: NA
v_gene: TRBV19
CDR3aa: CASSISSLYEQYF
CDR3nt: TGTGCCAGTAGTATATCCTCCCTCTACGAGCAGTACTTC

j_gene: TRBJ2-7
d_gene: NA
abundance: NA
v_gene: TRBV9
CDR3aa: CASSVDRDYEQYF
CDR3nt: TGTGCCAGCAGCGTAGACAGGGACTACGAGCAGTACTTC